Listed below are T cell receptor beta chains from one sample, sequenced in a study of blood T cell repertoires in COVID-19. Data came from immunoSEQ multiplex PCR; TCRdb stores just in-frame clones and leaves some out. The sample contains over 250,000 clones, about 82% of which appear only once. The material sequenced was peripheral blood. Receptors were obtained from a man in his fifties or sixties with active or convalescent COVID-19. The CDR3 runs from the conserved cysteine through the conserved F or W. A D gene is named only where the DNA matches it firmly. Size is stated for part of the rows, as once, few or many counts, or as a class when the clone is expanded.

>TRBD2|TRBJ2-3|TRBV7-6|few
TGTGCCAGCAGCTTAGCCGTAGCCGGGACTAGCGGGAGCCCCGATACGCAGTATTTT
CASSLAVAGTSGSPDTQYF
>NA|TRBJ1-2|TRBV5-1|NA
TGCGCCAGCAGCCCCACGCTTTCTGTGGCCTATGGCTACACCTTC
CASSPTLSVAYGYTF
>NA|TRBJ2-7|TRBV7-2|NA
TGTGCCAGCAGCTTAGAACCTAGCTCCTACGAGCAGTACTTC
CASSLEPSSYEQYF
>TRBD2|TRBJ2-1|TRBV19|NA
TGTGCCAGTAGTATAACTAGCGCTAACAATGAGCAGTTCTTC
CASSITSANNEQFF
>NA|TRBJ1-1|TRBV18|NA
TGTGCCAGCTCGCCGGGACACCCGAACACTGAAGCTTTCTTT
CASSPGHPNTEAFF
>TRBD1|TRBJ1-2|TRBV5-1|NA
TGCGCCAGCAGCTGGACAGGGGGCGTTTTGAATGGCTACACCTTC
CASSWTGGVLNGYTF
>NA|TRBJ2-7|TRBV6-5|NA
TGTGCCAGCAACGCGGGGCCGGGATCCTACGAGCAGTACTTC
CASNAGPGSYEQYF
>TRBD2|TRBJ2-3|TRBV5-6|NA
TGTGCCAGCAGCCCTGGACTAGCGGGAGTTCTGACAGATACGCAGTATTTT
CASSPGLAGVLTDTQYF
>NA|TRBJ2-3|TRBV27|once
TGTGCCAGCAGTAGCGGAGGCGTGAGGACAGATACGCAGTATTTT
CASSSGGVRTDTQYF
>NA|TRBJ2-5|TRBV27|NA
TGTGCCAGCAGTTCTCTTAGCCAACCGTGGACCCAGTACTTC
CASSSLSQPWTQYF
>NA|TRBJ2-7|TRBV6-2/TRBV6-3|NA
TGTGCCAGCAGTCCCGACGAGGCCTACGAGCAGTACTTC
CASSPDEAYEQYF
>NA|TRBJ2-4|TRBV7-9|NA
TGTGCCAGCAGCTTTGGGCAGGGGATGGACAAAAACATTCAGTACTTC
CASSFGQGMDKNIQYF
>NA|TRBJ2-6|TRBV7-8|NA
TGTGCCAGCAGCTTAGTTTGGGCAGGGCAATTAGGTTTTTCTGGGGCCAACGTCCTGACTTTC
CASSLVWAGQLGFSGANVLTF
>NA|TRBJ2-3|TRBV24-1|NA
TGTGCCACCAGTGCCCAGGGTAACACAGATACGCAGTATTTT
CATSAQGNTDTQYF
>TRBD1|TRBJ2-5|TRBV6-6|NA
TGTGCCAGCAGTTACTACGGACAGGGCCCGCGGGAGACCCAGTACTTC
CASSYYGQGPRETQYF
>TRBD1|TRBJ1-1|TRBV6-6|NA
TGTGCCAGCAGTTCACGGGGGACAGTAAACACTGAAGCTTTCTTT
CASSSRGTVNTEAFF
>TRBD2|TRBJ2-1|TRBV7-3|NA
TGTGCCAGCAGCCCGACTAGCGGGAGGTACAATGAGCAGTTCTTC
CASSPTSGRYNEQFF
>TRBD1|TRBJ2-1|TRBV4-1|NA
TGCGCCAGCAGCCAAGAGAGGGGGCGCGCACATGAGCAGTTCTTC
CASSQERGRAHEQFF
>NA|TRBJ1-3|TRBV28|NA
TGTGCCAGCAGTTTATGGGGTACTGGACAGCGAAACCCGAGCTCTGGAAACACCATATATTTT
CASSLWGTGQRNPSSGNTIYF
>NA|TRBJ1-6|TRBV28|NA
TGTGCCACGGGCCCCAGGGGTTCACCCCTCCACTTT
CATGPRGSPLHF
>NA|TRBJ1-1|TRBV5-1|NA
TGCGCCAGCAGCTTTCAGGGTGGCGCTGAAGCTTTCTTT
CASSFQGGAEAFF
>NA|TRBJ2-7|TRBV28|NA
TGTGCCAGCAGCCGAGGCTCTGGATACGAGCAGTACTTC
CASSRGSGYEQYF
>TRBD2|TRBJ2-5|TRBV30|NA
TGTGCCTGGAGTACTAGCGGGAGACCCCGAGAGACCCAGTACTTC
CAWSTSGRPRETQYF
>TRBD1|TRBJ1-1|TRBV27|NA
TGTGCCAGCACCCAGACAGGGGCGGACACTGAAGCTTTCTTT
CASTQTGADTEAFF